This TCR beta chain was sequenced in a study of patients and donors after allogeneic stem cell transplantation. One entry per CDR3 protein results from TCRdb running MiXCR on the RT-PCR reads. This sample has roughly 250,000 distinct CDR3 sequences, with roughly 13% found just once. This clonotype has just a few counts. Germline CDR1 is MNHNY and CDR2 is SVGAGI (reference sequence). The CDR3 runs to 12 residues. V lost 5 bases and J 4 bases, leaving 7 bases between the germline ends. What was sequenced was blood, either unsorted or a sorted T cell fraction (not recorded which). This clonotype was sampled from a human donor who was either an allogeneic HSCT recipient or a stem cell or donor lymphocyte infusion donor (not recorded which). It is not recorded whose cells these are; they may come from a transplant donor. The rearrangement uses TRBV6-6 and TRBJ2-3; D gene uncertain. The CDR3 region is CASSPYPDTQYF. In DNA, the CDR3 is TGTGCCAGCAGTCCCTACCCAGATACGCAGTATTTT.